These 4 T cell receptor beta chains share one sample of origin, sequenced in a study of T cell clones after liver transplantation. Some clones are missing from TCRdb's copy, which holds only in-frame ones; the method was immunoSEQ multiplex PCR. Among over 70,000 clones listed, approximately 80% were seen once. Sequenced here: CD4+ T cells from blood, sampled 12 months after liver transplant. Source of these receptors: a human patient who received a liver transplant. The graft donor may have given rise to some T cells.

The rearrangement uses TRBV6-4 and TRBJ2-3; weak D call: TRBD1 (5 bases). Germline values: CDR1 MRHNA, CDR2 SNTAGT. V was clipped by 6 bases and J by 2 bases, with 9 bases between them. CDR3 length: 13 residues. This chain's CDR3 is CASRKDTTDTQYF. For the CDR3, the DNA is TGTGCCAGCAGAAAGGACACCACAGATACGCAGTATTTT.

Of note for this clone: Other DNA sequences in the same sample also yield this CDR3. The chain joins TRBV18 to TRBJ1-5, with D possibly matching TRBD1 (5 bases). Trimming cost V 2 bases and J 2 bases, with 7 bases left between them. The germline V gene has CDR1 KGHSH and CDR2 LQKENI. The CDR3 runs to 14 residues. The CDR3, as DNA: TGTGCCAGCTCACCAGGGGGTGGCAATCAGCCCCAGCATTTT. Translated, it gives CASSPGGGNQPQHF.

The chain links TRBV7-9 to TRBJ2-7; D gene uncertain. From germline, CDR1 is SEHNR and CDR2 FQNEAQ (reference sequence). Between the trimmed V and J ends, which lost 5 bases and 6 bases, there was a span of 8 bases. The CDR3 has 11 amino acids. The CDR3 DNA is TGTGCCAGCAGCCCAATACGCGAGCAGTACTTC. Translation: CASSPIREQYF.

The CDR3 sequence: CASSSDMGGAYEQYF. CDR3 nucleotides: TGTGCCAGCAGCTCCGATATGGGGGGGGCCTACGAGCAGTACTTC. The chain has TRBV7-2 and TRBJ2-7, with 7 bases aligning to TRBD2. Trimming cost V 4 bases and J 2 bases; bases outside gene matches: 8. The CDR3 covers 15 residues. In germline, CDR1 is SGHTA, CDR2 FQGNSA.